This TCR beta chain was observed in a study of blood T cells in healthy people across ages. Study-wide points: Roughly linearly, TCR beta diversity per million T cells fell as age increased. Any changes in expanded clonotypes were possibly confounded, as donor CMV status remained unknown.

Next came a second PCR, run for about 6 to 12 cycles, which used a sample-barcoded 5' primer along with a J-beta primer mix. TCRdb re-derived calls from the 5' RACE reads in MiXCR, one entry per CDR3 protein. Of about 1,400,000 distinct CDR3 sequences in the sample, approximately 40% were seen once. This clonotype has just a few counts. Its antigen is not identified. Germline-derived CDR1 and CDR2 are PRHDT and FYEKMQ (reference sequence). The V segment lost 3 bases and the J segment 4 bases; nucleotides outside the gene matches: 5. CDR3 size: 18 residues. This receptor was taken from a woman aged 18-29 years in good health. V is TRBV13 and J is TRBJ2-2, with 16 bases matching TRBD2. The sequencing sample was made of blood. CDR3 protein: CASSFWGLAGGFTGELFF. The CDR3 DNA is TGTGCCAGCAGCTTCTGGGGACTAGCGGGGGGGTTCACCGGGGAGCTGTTTTTT.